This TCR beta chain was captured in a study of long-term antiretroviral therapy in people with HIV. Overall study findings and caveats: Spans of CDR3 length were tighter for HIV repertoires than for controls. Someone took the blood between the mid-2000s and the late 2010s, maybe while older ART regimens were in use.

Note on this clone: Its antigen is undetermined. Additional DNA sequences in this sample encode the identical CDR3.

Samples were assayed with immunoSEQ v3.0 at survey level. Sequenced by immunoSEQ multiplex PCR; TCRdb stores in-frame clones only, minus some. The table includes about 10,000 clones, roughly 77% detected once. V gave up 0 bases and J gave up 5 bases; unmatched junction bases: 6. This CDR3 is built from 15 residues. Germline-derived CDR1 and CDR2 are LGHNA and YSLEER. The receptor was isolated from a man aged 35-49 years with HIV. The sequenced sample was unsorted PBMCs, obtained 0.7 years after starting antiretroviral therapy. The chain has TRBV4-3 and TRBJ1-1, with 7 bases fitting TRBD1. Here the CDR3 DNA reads TGCGCCAGCAGCCAAGACAGGGGGGCGCGGACTGAAGCTTTCTTT. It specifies CASSQDRGARTEAFF.